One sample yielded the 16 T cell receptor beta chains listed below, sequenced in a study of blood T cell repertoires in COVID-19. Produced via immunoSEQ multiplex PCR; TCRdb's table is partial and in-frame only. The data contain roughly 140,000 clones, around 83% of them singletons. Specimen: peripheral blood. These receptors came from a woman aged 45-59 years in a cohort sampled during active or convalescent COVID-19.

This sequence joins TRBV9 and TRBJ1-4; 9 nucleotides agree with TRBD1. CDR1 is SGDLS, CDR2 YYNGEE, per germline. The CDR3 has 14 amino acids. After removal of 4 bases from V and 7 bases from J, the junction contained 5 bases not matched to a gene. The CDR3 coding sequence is TGTGCCAGCAGCCCTGGGACAGGGTCTGAAAAACTGTTTTTT. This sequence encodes CASSPGTGSEKLFF.

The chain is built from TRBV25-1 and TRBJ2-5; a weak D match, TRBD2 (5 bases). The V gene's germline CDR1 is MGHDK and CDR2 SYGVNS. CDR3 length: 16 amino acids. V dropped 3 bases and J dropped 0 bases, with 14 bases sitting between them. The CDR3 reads CASSDLKSGYQETQYF. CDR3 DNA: TGTGCCAGCAGTGATCTGAAGTCGGGGTACCAAGAGACCCAGTACTTC.

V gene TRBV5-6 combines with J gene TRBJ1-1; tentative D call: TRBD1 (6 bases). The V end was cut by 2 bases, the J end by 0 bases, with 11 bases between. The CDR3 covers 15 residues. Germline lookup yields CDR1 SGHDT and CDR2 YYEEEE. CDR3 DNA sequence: TGTGCCAGCAGCTTAGGACAGACCCTGAACACTGAAGCTTTCTTT. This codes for CASSLGQTLNTEAFF.

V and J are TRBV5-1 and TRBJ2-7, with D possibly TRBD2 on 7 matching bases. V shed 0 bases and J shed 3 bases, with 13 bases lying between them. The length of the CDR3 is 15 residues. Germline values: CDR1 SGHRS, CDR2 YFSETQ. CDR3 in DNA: TGCGCCAGCAGCTTGGATTGGGGGGGCCTCTACGAGCAGTACTTC. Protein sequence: CASSLDWGGLYEQYF. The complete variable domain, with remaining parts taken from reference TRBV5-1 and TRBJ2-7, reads KAGVTQTPRYLIKTRGQQVTLSCSPISGHRSVSWYQQTPGQGLQFLFEYFSETQRNKGNFPGRFSGRQFSNSRSEMNVSTLELGDSALYLCASSLDWGGLYEQYFGPGTRLTVT.

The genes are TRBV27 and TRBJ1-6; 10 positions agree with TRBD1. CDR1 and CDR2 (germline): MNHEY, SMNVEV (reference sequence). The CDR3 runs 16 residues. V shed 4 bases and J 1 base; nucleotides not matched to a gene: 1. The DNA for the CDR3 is TGTGCCAGCAGTTCGGGACAGGGGTCCTATAATTCACCCCTCCACTTT. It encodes CASSSGQGSYNSPLHF.

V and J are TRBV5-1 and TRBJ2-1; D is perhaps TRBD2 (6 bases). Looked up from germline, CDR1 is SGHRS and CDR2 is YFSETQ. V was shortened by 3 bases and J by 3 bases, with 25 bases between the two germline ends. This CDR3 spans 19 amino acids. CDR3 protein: CASSSPGDGTHEYYNEQFF. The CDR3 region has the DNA TGCGCCAGCAGCTCCCCGGGGGACGGGACCCACGAATACTACAATGAGCAGTTCTTC.

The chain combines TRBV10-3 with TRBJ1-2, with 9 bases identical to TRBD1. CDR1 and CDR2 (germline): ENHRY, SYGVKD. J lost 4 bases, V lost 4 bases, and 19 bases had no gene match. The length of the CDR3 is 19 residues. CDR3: CAISARTGDRSTVGYGYTF. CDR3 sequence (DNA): TGTGCCATCAGTGCCAGGACAGGGGATCGGAGTACGGTGGGCTATGGCTACACCTTC.

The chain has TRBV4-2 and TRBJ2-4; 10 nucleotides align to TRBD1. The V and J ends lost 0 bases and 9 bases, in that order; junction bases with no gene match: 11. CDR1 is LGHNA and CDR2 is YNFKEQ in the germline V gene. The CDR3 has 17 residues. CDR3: CASSQETTGTGDGIQYF. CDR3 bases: TGTGCCAGCAGCCAAGAGACCACCGGGACAGGGGACGGCATTCAGTACTTC.

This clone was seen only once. The CDR3 reads CATSLPRGLNNEQFF. For the CDR3, the DNA is TGTGCCACCAGCCTCCCTAGGGGGCTAAACAATGAGCAGTTCTTC. The rearrangement joins TRBV15 to TRBJ2-1; 7 bases map to TRBD1. CDR3 length: 15 residues. Germline loops: CDR1 LNHNV, CDR2 YYDKDF (reference sequence). V shed 5 bases and J 5 bases; nucleotides not matched to a gene: 9. The complete variable domain, with remaining parts taken from reference TRBV15 and TRBJ2-1, reads DAMVIQNPRYQVTQFGKPVTLSCSQTLNHNVMYWYQQKSSQAPKLLFHYYDKDFNNEADTPDNFQSRRPNTSFCFLDIRSPGLGDTAMYLCATSLPRGLNNEQFFGPGTRLTVL.

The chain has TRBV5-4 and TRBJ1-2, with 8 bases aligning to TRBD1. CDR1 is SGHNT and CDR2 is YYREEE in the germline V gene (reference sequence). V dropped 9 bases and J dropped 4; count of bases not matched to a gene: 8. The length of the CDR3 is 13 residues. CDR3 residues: CATQDRVRYGYTF. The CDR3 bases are TGTGCCACCCAGGACAGGGTTCGCTATGGCTACACCTTC.

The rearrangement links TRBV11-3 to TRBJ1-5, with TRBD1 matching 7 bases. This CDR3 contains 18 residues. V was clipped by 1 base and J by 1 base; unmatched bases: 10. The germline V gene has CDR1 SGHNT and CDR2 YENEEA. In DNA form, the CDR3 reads TGTGCCAGCAGCTTAGGGACAGGCCATGCAGTGAGCAATCAGCCCCAGCATTTT. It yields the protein CASSLGTGHAVSNQPQHF.

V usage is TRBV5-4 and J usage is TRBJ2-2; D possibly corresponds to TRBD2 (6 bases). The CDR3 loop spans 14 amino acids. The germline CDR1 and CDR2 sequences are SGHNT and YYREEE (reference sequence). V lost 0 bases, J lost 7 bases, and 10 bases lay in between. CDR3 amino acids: CASSLAGGVGELFF. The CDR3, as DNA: TGTGCCAGCAGCTTGGCCGGGGGAGTCGGGGAGCTGTTTTTT.

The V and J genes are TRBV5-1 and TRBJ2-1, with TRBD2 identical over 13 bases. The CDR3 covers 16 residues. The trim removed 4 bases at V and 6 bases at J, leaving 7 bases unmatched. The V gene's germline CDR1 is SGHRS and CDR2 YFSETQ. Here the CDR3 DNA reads TGCGCCAGCAGCGCACTAGCGGGGGGGCAGATCAATGAGCAGTTCTTC. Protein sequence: CASSALAGGQINEQFF.

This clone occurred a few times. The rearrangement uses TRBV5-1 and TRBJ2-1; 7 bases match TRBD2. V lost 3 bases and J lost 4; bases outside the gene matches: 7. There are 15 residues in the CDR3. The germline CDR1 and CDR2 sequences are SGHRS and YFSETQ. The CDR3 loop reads CASSSLGLVYNEQFF. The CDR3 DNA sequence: TGCGCCAGCAGCTCCCTAGGACTAGTGTACAATGAGCAGTTCTTC. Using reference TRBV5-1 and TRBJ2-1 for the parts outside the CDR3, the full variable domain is KAGVTQTPRYLIKTRGQQVTLSCSPISGHRSVSWYQQTPGQGLQFLFEYFSETQRNKGNFPGRFSGRQFSNSRSEMNVSTLELGDSALYLCASSSLGLVYNEQFFGPGTRLTVL.

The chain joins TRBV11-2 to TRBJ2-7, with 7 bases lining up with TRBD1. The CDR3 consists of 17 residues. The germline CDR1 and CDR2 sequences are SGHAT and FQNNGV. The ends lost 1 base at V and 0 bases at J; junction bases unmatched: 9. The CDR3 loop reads CASSLGRQGRASYEQYF. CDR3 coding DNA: TGTGCCAGCAGCTTAGGGAGACAGGGTCGGGCCTCCTACGAGCAGTACTTC.

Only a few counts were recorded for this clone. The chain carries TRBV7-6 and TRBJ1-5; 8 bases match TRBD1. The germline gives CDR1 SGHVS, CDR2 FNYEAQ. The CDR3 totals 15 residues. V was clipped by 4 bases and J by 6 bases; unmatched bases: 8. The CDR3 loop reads CASSSRQGLGQPQHF. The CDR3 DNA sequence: TGTGCCAGCAGCTCGAGACAGGGGCTAGGTCAGCCCCAGCATTTT.